A selection of T cell receptor beta chains follows, all from one sample in a study of blood T cells in healthy people across ages. TCRdb passed the 5' RACE reads through MiXCR, listing each CDR3 protein once. The sample lists roughly 800,000 distinct CDR3 sequences, 58% seen once, with approximately 23% in the top ten. The sequenced sample consisted of blood. These receptors originate from a man aged 25 to 40 in good health. Each CDR3 is given with its conserved first and last residue. A D gene is named only where the DNA matches it firmly. Clone size, where shown, is once, few, many, or a class for clones that have expanded.

. | TRBJ1-1 | TRBV29-1 | few | CSVHGGVNTEAFF | TGCAGCGTCCACGGAGGGGTGAACACTGAAGCTTTCTTT
TRBD1 | TRBJ2-5 | TRBV6-5 | . | CASSYVRTGGTGEQYF | TGTGCCAGCAGTTACGTAAGGACAGGGGGCACAGGTGAGCAGTACTTC
TRBD1 | TRBJ1-1 | TRBV7-6 | . | CASSPLPQGDTEAFF | TGTGCCAGCAGTCCACTCCCTCAGGGGGACACTGAAGCTTTCTTT
TRBD2 | TRBJ2-5 | TRBV20-1 | . | CSARIAGGWETQYF | TGCAGTGCTAGGATCGCGGGGGGGTGGGAGACCCAGTACTTC
. | TRBJ2-7 | TRBV9 | . | CASSAGHTLSSYEQYF | TGTGCCAGCAGCGCTGGACACACCTTAAGCTCCTACGAGCAGTACTTC
. | TRBJ2-2 | TRBV28 | . | CASNPVGITGELFF | TGTGCCAGCAACCCTGTAGGAATCACCGGGGAGCTGTTTTTT
. | TRBJ2-7 | TRBV28 | once | CASSSTANEQYF | TGTGCCAGCAGTTCGACAGCCAACGAGCAGTACTTC
. | TRBJ1-5 | TRBV3-1 | once | CARPNQPQHF | TGTGCCCGACCTAATCAGCCCCAGCATTTT
. | TRBJ2-7 | TRBV5-1 | . | CASSVPREHEQYF | TGCGCCAGCAGCGTGCCCAGGGAACACGAGCAGTACTTC
. | TRBJ2-7 | TRBV30 | . | CACLLDSSYEQYF | TGTGCCTGCCTTCTGGACAGCTCCTACGAGCAGTACTTC
. | TRBJ1-2 | TRBV12-3/TRBV12-4 | . | CASSMGAETYGYTF | TGTGCCAGCAGCATGGGCGCAGAGACCTATGGCTACACCTTC
. | TRBJ1-2 | TRBV7-2 | few | CASSYPGGYTF | TGTGCCAGCAGCTACCCGGGTGGCTACACCTTC
TRBD2 | TRBJ2-3 | TRBV7-2 | . | CASRLAGGLDTQYF | TGTGCCAGTAGGCTAGCGGGAGGGCTGGATACGCAGTATTTT
. | TRBJ2-5 | TRBV7-9 | few | CASSPGSTIKETQYF | TGTGCCAGCAGCCCAGGATCGACGATAAAAGAGACCCAGTACTTC
. | TRBJ2-7 | TRBV7-9 | . | CASSLVRLRASPSEQYF | TGTGCCAGCAGCTTAGTTCGACTCCGGGCCTCCCCGAGCGAGCAGTACTTC
. | TRBJ1-2 | TRBV6-2/TRBV6-3 | . | CASSYDHRLALNYGYTF | TGTGCCAGCAGTTACGACCACAGACTAGCCCTAAACTATGGCTACACCTTC
. | TRBJ1-6 | TRBV4-3 | few | CASSQDKTEHNSPLHF | TGCGCCAGCAGCCAAGATAAAACAGAACATAATTCACCCCTCCACTTT
TRBD1 | TRBJ2-5 | TRBV6-6 | . | CASSRDRVETQYF | TGTGCCAGCAGTAGGGACAGGGTGGAGACCCAGTACTTC
. | TRBJ1-5 | TRBV6-5 | . | CASSTGSQPQHF | TGTGCCAGCAGTACAGGATCTCAGCCCCAGCATTTT
TRBD2 | TRBJ2-7 | TRBV27 | . | CASRGLAGEPYEQYF | TGTGCCAGCAGGGGACTAGCGGGAGAACCCTACGAGCAGTACTTC
. | TRBJ2-1 | TRBV28 | . | CAGTTGTPGYNEQFF | TGTGCCGGCACAACCGGGACCCCAGGCTACAATGAGCAGTTCTTC
. | TRBJ2-5 | TRBV3-1 | . | CASSPRDTEETQYF | TGTGCCAGCAGCCCACGGGACACCGAAGAGACCCAGTACTTC
TRBD1 | TRBJ1-5 | TRBV7-2 | . | CASSLGRTGSQPQHF | TGTGCCAGCAGCTTAGGGCGGACAGGTTCTCAGCCCCAGCATTTT
. | TRBJ2-7 | TRBV30 | few | CAWTRDVGEQYF | TGTGCCTGGACCCGGGACGTGGGAGAGCAGTACTTC
. | TRBJ2-5 | TRBV24-1 | . | CATSDGGRETQYF | TGTGCCACCAGTGATGGGGGTCGAGAGACCCAGTACTTC
TRBD2 | TRBJ2-1 | TRBV4-2 | . | CASSQGMASGSYEQFF | TGTGCCAGCAGCCAAGGCATGGCTAGCGGGAGTTACGAGCAGTTCTTC
. | TRBJ2-5 | TRBV12-5 | few | CASGLEEGAQYF | TGTGCTAGTGGTTTAGAGGAAGGGGCCCAGTACTTC
TRBD1 | TRBJ2-2 | TRBV6-5 | . | CASRRQGFHGELFF | TGTGCCAGCAGGCGACAGGGGTTTCACGGGGAGCTGTTTTTT
TRBD2 | TRBJ2-1 | TRBV20-1 | . | CSAIHSGSGNEQFF | TGCAGTGCCATACATAGCGGGAGCGGGAATGAGCAGTTCTTC